A selection of T cell receptor beta chains follows, all from one sample in a study of metastatic and nonmetastatic thyroid tumors. TCRdb recomputed clones from the PCR reads via MiXCR. This table has around 41,000 clones, 3% to 3.5% appearing once. The specimen sequenced was blood. These receptors came from a female donor with papillary thyroid cancer or a benign thyroid nodule (not recorded which). Some clones in this sample may be carry-over from other donors' samples. CDR3s include the opening cysteine and the closing phenylalanine or tryptophan. A D gene is named only where the DNA matches it firmly. Only part of the rows carry a size: once, few, many, or a class if the clone is expanded.

j_call clone_size v_call d_call cdr3_aa cdr3_nt
TRBJ2-1 many TRBV18 TRBD1 CASSDPGQGTYNEQFF TGTGCTAGCTCCGACCCGGGACAGGGGACCTACAATGAGCAGTTCTTC
TRBJ2-1 many TRBV28 TRBD2 CASSLLAGAGSYNEQFF TGTGCCAGCAGTCTACTAGCGGGAGCGGGGTCCTACAATGAGCAGTTCTTC
TRBJ2-7 . TRBV7-9 . CASSPGWEQYF TGTGCCAGCAGCCCGGGGTGGGAGCAGTACTTC
TRBJ2-3 few TRBV11-2 . CASSSRGNKGTDTQYF TGTGCCAGCAGCTCTCGGGGGAATAAAGGCACAGATACGCAGTATTTT
TRBJ1-2 . TRBV3-1 . CASSPTPTSGYTF TGTGCCAGCAGCCCCACTCCGACTAGCGGCTACACCTTC
TRBJ1-2 . TRBV30 . CAWGRAYYGYTF TGTGCCTGGGGCAGGGCTTACTATGGCTACACCTTC
TRBJ2-2 many TRBV6-1 . CASKDSTNTGELFF TGTGCCAGCAAGGATTCTACGAACACCGGGGAGCTGTTTTTT
TRBJ2-1 many TRBV5-6 TRBD1 CASSDGQAVPYNEQFF TGTGCCAGCAGCGATGGACAGGCGGTTCCCTACAATGAGCAGTTCTTC
TRBJ1-6 few TRBV30 . CAWDKGSYNSPLHF TGTGCCTGGGACAAGGGCTCCTATAATTCACCCCTCCACTTT
TRBJ2-5 many TRBV24-1 . CATSDPQGHQETQYF TGTGCCACCAGTGATCCTCAGGGGCACCAAGAGACCCAGTACTTC
TRBJ1-2 many TRBV9 . CASSGNRVNYGYTF TGTGCCAGCAGCGGAAACAGAGTTAACTATGGCTACACCTTC
TRBJ2-7 many TRBV5-4 . CASSLFDPTAPYEQYF TGTGCCAGCAGCTTGTTTGACCCGACCGCCCCCTACGAGCAGTACTTC
TRBJ2-7 . TRBV2 TRBD1 CASKGVYRGHEQYF TGTGCCAGCAAGGGGGTGTACAGGGGTCACGAGCAGTACTTC
TRBJ1-1 . TRBV7-2 . CASSLSMRNTEAFF TGTGCCAGCAGCTTATCGATGCGAAACACTGAAGCTTTCTTT
TRBJ2-7 few TRBV27 . CASSLSLGQRSYEQYF TGTGCCAGCAGTTTATCGTTGGGCCAGCGCTCCTACGAGCAGTACTTC
TRBJ2-1 many TRBV19 TRBD2 CASSGSRLAGGKNNEQFF TGTGCCAGTAGTGGCTCTAGACTAGCGGGAGGGAAAAACAATGAGCAGTTCTTC
TRBJ1-1 many TRBV27 . CASSFSGARTEAFF TGTGCCAGCAGTTTCTCGGGGGCGAGGACTGAAGCTTTCTTT
TRBJ2-1 . TRBV6-1 TRBD2 CASSAGLVNEQFF TGTGCCAGCAGCGCGGGACTAGTGAATGAGCAGTTCTTC
TRBJ1-2 few TRBV20-1 TRBD1 CSARAPRQGGNYGYTF TGCAGTGCTAGAGCCCCGAGACAGGGAGGGAACTATGGCTACACCTTC
TRBJ1-6 few TRBV7-2 . CASSLSRDFSSYNSPLHF TGTGCCAGCAGCTTAAGTCGGGACTTCAGCTCCTATAATTCACCCCTCCACTTT
TRBJ1-2 many TRBV30 . CAYGGALLGYTF TGTGCCTACGGGGGGGCGCTTCTTGGCTACACCTTC
TRBJ1-2 few TRBV6-1 . CASSEKGRYGYTF TGTGCCAGCAGTGAGAAGGGGAGATATGGCTACACCTTC
TRBJ2-3 . TRBV27 TRBD1 CASSSTGFLDTQYF TGTGCCAGCAGTTCGACAGGGTTTTTAGATACGCAGTATTTT
TRBJ1-4 many TRBV20-1 . CSASDGGNEKLFF TGCAGTGCTTCCGACGGTGGAAATGAAAAACTGTTTTTT
TRBJ1-1 few TRBV10-3 . CAISEDGSEAFF TGTGCCATCAGTGAGGATGGAAGCGAAGCTTTCTTT
TRBJ2-2 few TRBV2 . CAIQRDRITGELFF TGTGCCATTCAGCGGGACAGAATCACCGGGGAGCTGTTTTTT
TRBJ2-2 many TRBV19 TRBD2 CASSFGTKNTGELFF TGTGCCAGTAGTTTCGGGACTAAGAACACCGGGGAGCTGTTTTTT
TRBJ2-2 few TRBV10-3 TRBD2 CAIRRAGANTGELFF TGTGCCATCAGGAGAGCGGGAGCCAACACCGGGGAGCTGTTTTTT
TRBJ2-1 . TRBV10-1 TRBD1 CASSPLGTGNNEQFF TGCGCCAGCAGCCCCTTGGGGACAGGGAACAATGAGCAGTTCTTC
TRBJ1-2 few TRBV6-5 TRBD1 CASSYSGTGGTGYTF TGTGCCAGCAGTTACTCAGGGACAGGGGGTACTGGCTACACCTTC
TRBJ2-1 . TRBV6-5 . CASSYSRYNEQFF TGTGCCAGCAGTTACTCAAGGTACAATGAGCAGTTCTTC
TRBJ2-7 many TRBV7-6 TRBD2 CASSLFAGGPSEQYF TGTGCCAGCAGCTTATTCGCGGGAGGGCCCTCCGAGCAGTACTTC
TRBJ1-4 . TRBV6-9 TRBD1 CASSSRTGGNEKLFF TGTGCCAGCAGTTCACGGACAGGCGGGAATGAAAAACTGTTTTTT
TRBJ2-3 many TRBV4-1 . CASSKGSFLDTQYF TGCGCCAGCAGCAAAGGCAGTTTCCTAGATACGCAGTATTTT
TRBJ2-2 many TRBV20-1 . CSARGVGMNTGELFF TGCAGTGCTAGAGGGGTAGGAATGAACACCGGGGAGCTGTTTTTT
TRBJ2-7 few TRBV6-2/TRBV6-3 TRBD1 CASSNFMGDSSYEQYF TGTGCCAGCAGTAATTTTATGGGGGACAGCTCCTACGAGCAGTACTTC
TRBJ1-5 many TRBV5-1 . CASSRQGNQPQHF TGCGCCAGCAGTAGGCAGGGAAATCAGCCCCAGCATTTT
TRBJ1-5 few TRBV20-1 . CSARDNTGNSNQPQHF TGCAGTGCTAGAGACAATACGGGGAATAGCAATCAGCCCCAGCATTTT
TRBJ2-2 many TRBV27 . CASSLGRADGELFF TGTGCCAGCAGTTTGGGCAGGGCGGACGGGGAGCTGTTTTTT
TRBJ1-2 . TRBV6-2/TRBV6-3 . CATEAAYGYTF TGTGCCACCGAGGCGGCATATGGCTACACCTTC
TRBJ2-7 many TRBV2 . CASSELASETGEQYF TGTGCCAGCAGTGAATTGGCTAGCGAGACGGGCGAGCAGTACTTC
TRBJ2-2 . TRBV20-1 . CSARPRNTGELFF TGCAGTGCTAGACCACGAAACACCGGGGAGCTGTTTTTT
TRBJ1-4 many TRBV5-6 . CASSLWASEKLFF TGTGCCAGCAGCTTGTGGGCCTCTGAAAAACTGTTTTTT
TRBJ2-1 many TRBV2 . CASQKLELEQFF TGTGCCAGCCAAAAACTAGAGCTTGAGCAGTTCTTC
TRBJ2-1 many TRBV11-3 TRBD2 CANSLGGLAGGNEQFF TGTGCCAACAGCTTAGGCGGACTAGCGGGAGGAAATGAGCAGTTCTTC